This TCR beta chain was found in a study of blood T cell repertoires in COVID-19. Study at large: Samples taken during acute and convalescent COVID-19 were collected in the United States, Italy and Spain.

Unmatched junction bases numbered 7, after V lost 6 bases and J lost 1 base. The CDR3 totals 15 residues. Germline CDR1 is SNHLY and CDR2 is FYNNEI. Source study methods: Estimated nucleated cell counts came from reference gene primer amplification. Assay used: immunoSEQ multiplex PCR; TCRdb lists only in-frame clones, some missing. V and J calls and clone size are copied from that table; D and trimming were computed from the DNA. The sample includes hundreds of thousands of clones, 86% of them seen just once. The V gene is TRBV2, the J gene TRBJ2-5, with TRBD1 matching over 8 bases. This clonotype was sampled from a woman younger than 45 with active or convalescent COVID-19. The material sequenced was peripheral blood. CDR3 residues: CASSVGQGGQETQYF. The CDR3 bases are TGTGCCAGCAGCGTCGGACAGGGAGGCCAAGAGACCCAGTACTTC.